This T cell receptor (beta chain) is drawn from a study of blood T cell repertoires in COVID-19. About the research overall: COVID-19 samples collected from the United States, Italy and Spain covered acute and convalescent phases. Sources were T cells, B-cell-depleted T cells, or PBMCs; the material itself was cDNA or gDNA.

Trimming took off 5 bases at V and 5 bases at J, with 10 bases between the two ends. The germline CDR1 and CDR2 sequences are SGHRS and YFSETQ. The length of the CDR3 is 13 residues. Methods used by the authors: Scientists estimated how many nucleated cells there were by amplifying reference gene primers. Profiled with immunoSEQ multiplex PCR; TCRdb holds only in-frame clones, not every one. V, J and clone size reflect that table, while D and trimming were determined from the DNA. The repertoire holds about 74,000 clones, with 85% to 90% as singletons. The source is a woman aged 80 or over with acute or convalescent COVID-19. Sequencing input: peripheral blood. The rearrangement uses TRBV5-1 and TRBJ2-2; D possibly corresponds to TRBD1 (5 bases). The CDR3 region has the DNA TGCGCCAGCAGGCTGACAGAAACCGGGGAGCTGTTTTTT. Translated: CASRLTETGELFF.